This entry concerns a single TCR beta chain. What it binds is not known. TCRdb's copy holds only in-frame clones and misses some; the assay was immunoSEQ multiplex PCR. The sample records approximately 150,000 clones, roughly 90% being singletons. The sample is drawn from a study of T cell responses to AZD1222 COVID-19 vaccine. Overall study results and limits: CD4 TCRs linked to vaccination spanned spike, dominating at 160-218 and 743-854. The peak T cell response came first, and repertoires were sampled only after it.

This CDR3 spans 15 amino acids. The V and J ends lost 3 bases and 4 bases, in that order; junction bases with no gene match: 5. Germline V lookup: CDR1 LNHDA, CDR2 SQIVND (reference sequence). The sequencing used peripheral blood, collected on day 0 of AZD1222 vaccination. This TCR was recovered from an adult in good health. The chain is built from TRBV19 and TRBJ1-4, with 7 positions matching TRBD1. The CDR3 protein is CASSMGQRINEKLFF. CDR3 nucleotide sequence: TGTGCCAGTAGTATGGGACAGAGGATTAATGAAAAACTGTTTTTT. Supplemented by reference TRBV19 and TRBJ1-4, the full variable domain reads DGGITQSPKYLFRKEGQNVTLSCEQNLNHDAMYWYRQDPGQGLRLIYYSQIVNDFQKGDIAEGYSVSREKKESFPLTVTSAQKNPTAFYLCASSMGQRINEKLFFGSGTQLSVL.